This is a list of T cell receptor beta chains from one sample in a study of cytomegalovirus exposure and HLA in healthy donors. Measured with immunoSEQ multiplex PCR; TCRdb has only the in-frame clones, and not every one. The sample includes more than 150,000 clones, roughly 87% of them seen just once. Sequencing was done on a sample of PBMCs. These receptor sequences come from a middle-aged man in good health and CMV-seronegative. CDR3s include the opening cysteine and the closing phenylalanine or tryptophan. Fields, in order: J gene, D gene, clone size, V gene, CDR3 protein, CDR3 DNA. D genes are given only for firm matches. Not all rows give a size; the values are once, few, many and, for expanded clones, a class.

j_gene: TRBJ2-7; d_gene: TRBD2; abundance: -; v_gene: TRBV6-7; CDR3aa: CASSYSLAGESYEQYF; CDR3nt: TGTGCCAGCAGTTACAGTCTAGCGGGAGAATCCTACGAGCAGTACTTC
j_gene: TRBJ1-2; d_gene: TRBD1; abundance: -; v_gene: TRBV5-1; CDR3aa: CASSLRTGNHGYTF; CDR3nt: TGCGCCAGCAGCTTGAGGACAGGGAACCATGGCTACACCTTC
j_gene: TRBJ2-7; d_gene: TRBD1; abundance: -; v_gene: TRBV6-1; CDR3aa: CASSGPIPGQGYYEQYF; CDR3nt: TGTGCCAGCAGTGGCCCCATTCCGGGACAGGGATACTACGAGCAGTACTTC
j_gene: TRBJ1-1; d_gene: TRBD1; abundance: -; v_gene: TRBV18; CDR3aa: CASSPPYRGLSTEAFF; CDR3nt: TGTGCCAGCTCACCGCCCTACAGGGGCCTGAGCACTGAAGCTTTCTTT
j_gene: TRBJ2-1; d_gene: TRBD2; abundance: -; v_gene: TRBV11-3; CDR3aa: CASSYSGGVDEQFF; CDR3nt: TGTGCCAGCAGCTACAGCGGGGGGGTTGATGAGCAGTTCTTC
j_gene: TRBJ1-2; d_gene: TRBD1; abundance: -; v_gene: TRBV27; CDR3aa: CARRGPSDYGYTF; CDR3nt: TGTGCCAGGAGGGGGCCTTCCGACTATGGCTACACCTTC
j_gene: TRBJ2-5; d_gene: TRBD2; abundance: -; v_gene: TRBV7-2; CDR3aa: CASSPPPRAGVRETQYF; CDR3nt: TGTGCCAGCAGCCCCCCCCCGAGAGCGGGAGTTCGAGAGACCCAGTACTTC
j_gene: TRBJ2-2; d_gene: -; abundance: -; v_gene: TRBV27; CDR3aa: CASSLGSYTGELFF; CDR3nt: TGTGCCAGCAGTTTGGGCAGCTACACCGGGGAGCTGTTTTTT
j_gene: TRBJ1-6; d_gene: -; abundance: -; v_gene: TRBV14; CDR3aa: CASSQGLPQTYNSPLHF; CDR3nt: TGTGCCAGCAGCCAAGGCCTCCCGCAGACCTATAATTCACCCCTCCACTTT
j_gene: TRBJ2-4; d_gene: TRBD1; abundance: -; v_gene: TRBV5-1; CDR3aa: CASSESGTGHAKNIQYF; CDR3nt: TGCGCCAGCAGCGAATCCGGGACAGGGCATGCCAAAAACATTCAGTACTTC
j_gene: TRBJ2-1; d_gene: TRBD2; abundance: -; v_gene: TRBV7-2; CDR3aa: CASTLAGAYNEQFF; CDR3nt: TGTGCCAGCACCTTAGCGGGGGCATACAATGAGCAGTTCTTC
j_gene: TRBJ2-3; d_gene: TRBD2; abundance: -; v_gene: TRBV11-2; CDR3aa: CASSFGTSGSWTDTQYF; CDR3nt: TGTGCCAGCAGCTTTGGTACTAGCGGGAGTTGGACAGATACGCAGTATTTT
j_gene: TRBJ1-3; d_gene: -; abundance: -; v_gene: TRBV5-1; CDR3aa: CASSFDSGSNTIYF; CDR3nt: TGCGCCAGCAGCTTCGACTCCGGGTCAAACACCATATATTTT
j_gene: TRBJ1-2; d_gene: TRBD1; abundance: -; v_gene: TRBV13; CDR3aa: CASSPRQGRNYGYTF; CDR3nt: TGTGCCAGCAGCCCTCGACAGGGGAGGAACTATGGCTACACCTTC
j_gene: TRBJ1-3; d_gene: -; abundance: few; v_gene: TRBV4-1; CDR3aa: CASSQDLAGANGNTIYF; CDR3nt: TGCGCCAGCAGCCAAGATTTAGCAGGGGCCAATGGAAACACCATATATTTT
j_gene: TRBJ1-2; d_gene: TRBD1; abundance: -; v_gene: TRBV5-4; CDR3aa: CASSKDRGRGSDYGYTF; CDR3nt: TGTGCCAGCAGCAAGGACAGGGGGCGGGGATCAGACTATGGCTACACCTTC
j_gene: TRBJ2-2; d_gene: -; abundance: -; v_gene: TRBV5-1; CDR3aa: CASSRLGPDTGELFF; CDR3nt: TGCGCCAGCAGCCGACTGGGGCCGGACACCGGGGAGCTGTTTTTT
j_gene: TRBJ1-1; d_gene: TRBD1; abundance: -; v_gene: TRBV7-2; CDR3aa: CASSLTGEIEAFF; CDR3nt: TGTGCCAGCAGCCTGACAGGGGAAATTGAAGCTTTCTTT
j_gene: TRBJ2-5; d_gene: -; abundance: once; v_gene: TRBV6-1; CDR3aa: CASSEGRKGRGETQYF; CDR3nt: TGTGCCAGCAGTGAAGGGAGGAAGGGACGGGGGGAGACCCAGTACTTC
j_gene: TRBJ1-1; d_gene: -; abundance: -; v_gene: TRBV18; CDR3aa: CASSPDMNTEAFF; CDR3nt: TGTGCCAGCTCACCCGACATGAACACTGAAGCTTTCTTT
j_gene: TRBJ2-5; d_gene: -; abundance: -; v_gene: TRBV5-4; CDR3aa: CASSLVLSQETQYF; CDR3nt: TGTGCCAGCAGCTTGGTACTAAGCCAAGAGACCCAGTACTTC
j_gene: TRBJ1-2; d_gene: TRBD1; abundance: -; v_gene: TRBV15; CDR3aa: CATSRDRRTGRAF; CDR3nt: TGTGCCACCAGCAGAGATAGGAGGACAGGGCGGGCCTTC
j_gene: TRBJ2-7; d_gene: -; abundance: -; v_gene: TRBV28; CDR3aa: CASHGPRGNVKVQYF; CDR3nt: TGTGCCTCCCACGGACCCAGAGGGAATGTTAAGGTGCAGTACTTC
j_gene: TRBJ2-3; d_gene: TRBD2; abundance: -; v_gene: TRBV5-1; CDR3aa: CASSFGTSGGAGTQYF; CDR3nt: TGCGCCAGCAGCTTCGGGACTAGCGGGGGGGCCGGTACGCAGTATTTT
j_gene: TRBJ2-7; d_gene: TRBD2; abundance: -; v_gene: TRBV7-2; CDR3aa: CASSFSRGGRLEQYF; CDR3nt: TGTGCCAGCAGCTTTAGCCGGGGGGGACGTCTCGAGCAGTACTTC